The 10 T cell receptor beta chains given below trace back to one sample, sequenced in a study of T-cell memory formation after mild COVID-19. TCRdb redid the calling of the 5' RACE reads with MiXCR, one entry per CDR3 protein. Of around 410,000 distinct CDR3 sequences in the sample, more than 20% were seen once. Source material: PBMCs or a T cell subset sorted from them (not recorded which). Receptor source: an adult woman who had mild COVID-19 (a few samples of this study predate the infection). Cell type and time point are not known.

The chain links TRBV20-1 to TRBJ2-7; TRBD2 agrees at 9 bases. The trim removed 1 base at V and 0 bases at J, leaving 4 bases unmatched. Germline V lookup: CDR1 DFQATT, CDR2 SNEGSKA (reference sequence). The CDR3 totals 15 residues. The CDR3 sequence: CSARGGGGASYEQYF. In DNA form, the CDR3 reads TGCAGTGCTAGAGGAGGCGGGGGGGCCTCCTACGAGCAGTACTTC.

The V and J genes are TRBV9 and TRBJ2-7; D call uncertain. Germline CDR1 is SGDLS and CDR2 is YYNGEE. The CDR3 is made up of 14 amino acids. The ends were cut back, 1 base at V and 0 bases at J, with 8 bases in the middle. This CDR3 reads CASSVKQFSYEQYF. CDR3 DNA sequence: TGTGCCAGCAGCGTAAAACAGTTCTCCTACGAGCAGTACTTC. The whole variable domain, filled in from reference TRBV9 and TRBJ2-7, reads DSGVTQTPKHLITATGQRVTLRCSPRSGDLSVYWYQQSLDQGLQFLIQYYNGEERAKGNILERFSAQQFPDLHSELNLSSLELGDSALYFCASSVKQFSYEQYFGPGTRLTVT.

The rearrangement links TRBV2 to TRBJ2-5, with 12 bases that match TRBD2. Trimming at V came to 10 bases and at J to 4 bases, leaving 7 bases not matched to a gene. This CDR3 contains 14 residues. The germline gives CDR1 SNHLY, CDR2 FYNNEI. The CDR3 here is CANGLAGNGETQYF. The DNA for the CDR3 is TGTGCCAACGGACTAGCGGGGAATGGAGAGACCCAGTACTTC. Looking up the rest from reference TRBV2 and TRBJ2-5 gives the full variable domain: EPEVTQTPSHQVTQMGQEVILRCVPISNHLYFYWYRQILGQKVEFLVSFYNNEISEKSEIFDDQFSVERPDGSNFTLKIRSTKLEDSAMYFCANGLAGNGETQYFGPGTRLLVL.

In its sample, this clonotype was seen a few times. This chain connects TRBV6-5 to TRBJ2-5; 7 bases match TRBD1. Germline V gives CDR1 MNHEY, CDR2 SVGAGI. The CDR3 contains 14 residues. V gave up 6 bases and J gave up 0 bases; unmatched junction bases: 4. The CDR3 protein is CASRTQGNQETQYF. DNA for the CDR3: TGTGCCAGCAGGACACAGGGGAACCAAGAGACCCAGTACTTC.

This clonotype appeared a few times. The chain recombines TRBV4-1 with TRBJ1-1; D perhaps matches TRBD1 (6 bases). Trimming took off 4 bases at V and 2 bases at J, with 14 bases between the two ends. This CDR3 has 15 residues. Germline V CDR1 and CDR2: MGHRA, YSYEKL. CDR3 residues: CASSLLRGDNTEAFF. CDR3 coding DNA: TGCGCCAGCAGCCTCCTTAGGGGGGATAACACTGAAGCTTTCTTT.

The chain recombines TRBV5-1 with TRBJ2-7; tentative D call: TRBD1 (6 bases). Trimming removed 10 bases from V and 6 bases from J, with 23 bases in between. This CDR3 comprises 14 residues. Germline CDR1 is SGHRS and CDR2 is YFSETQ. Here the CDR3 reads CASFGGQFEGEQYF. CDR3 bases: TGCGCCTCATTTGGGGGCCAGTTTGAAGGCGAGCAGTACTTC.

V usage is TRBV5-6 and J usage is TRBJ1-1; a weak D match, TRBD1 (6 bases). CDR1 and CDR2 (germline): SGHDT, YYEEEE. Between the trimmed V and J ends, which lost 1 base and 2 bases, there was a span of 12 bases. There are 15 residues in the CDR3. The CDR3 nucleotides read TGTGCCAGCAGCTTGTTAAACAGGGCAAACACTGAAGCTTTCTTT. This sequence encodes CASSLLNRANTEAFF.

V is TRBV7-6 and J is TRBJ2-2; D possibly corresponds to TRBD1 (5 bases). V lost 3 bases and J lost 4, with 18 bases in between. This CDR3 has 17 amino acids. Germline CDR1 SGHVS, CDR2 FNYEAQ. The CDR3 nucleotides read TGTGCCAGCAGCTTCGGATTTCGCGACAGAGTCACCGGGGAGCTGTTTTTT. It translates to CASSFGFRDRVTGELFF.

This clonotype was counted only a few times. This rearrangement joins TRBV12-3 or TRBV12-4 to TRBJ2-5; D perhaps matches TRBD1 (6 bases). This CDR3 spans 14 amino acids. The germline V and J ends were trimmed by 3 bases and 0 bases, with 8 bases remaining between them. The CDR3 spells CASSFDRHQETQYF. CDR3 bases: TGTGCCAGCAGTTTTGACAGGCACCAAGAGACCCAGTACTTC.

The rearrangement joins TRBV10-3 to TRBJ2-7; D may be TRBD1 or TRBD2 (5 bases each). V was pared by 4 bases and J by 1 base, with 17 bases between. CDR1 and CDR2 from the germline V gene are ENHRY and SYGVKD. The CDR3 is 16 amino acids. The CDR3 loop reads CAISGGEGLPSYEQYF. The CDR3 coding sequence is TGTGCCATCAGTGGGGGAGAGGGGCTACCTTCCTACGAGCAGTACTTC.